Listed below are T cell receptor beta chains from one sample, sequenced in a study of CD8 T cells in Susac syndrome. TCRdb itself ran the immunoSEQ multiplex PCR reads through MiXCR, one entry per CDR3 protein. The table records 130,000 or so distinct CDR3 sequences, 75% to 90% of them present only once. Sequenced material: CD8+ T cells from PBMCs. These receptors were collected from a human donor with multiple sclerosis. The CDR3 runs from the conserved cysteine through the conserved F or W. Fields, in order: CDR3 DNA, CDR3 protein, clone size, J gene, V gene, D gene. The D gene is left open where the match is weak. Clone size is not always given. Where it is, it says once, few, many or a class for expanded clones.

CDR3 DNA: TGTGCCAGCAGTCCGAGGCATGCCGGGACCCAGTACTTC; CDR3 protein: CASSPRHAGTQYF; clone size: once; J gene: TRBJ2-5; V gene: TRBV5-8; D gene: .
CDR3 DNA: TGTGCCAGCAGCGTAGGGAACAGACTCTACAATGAGCAGTTCTTC; CDR3 protein: CASSVGNRLYNEQFF; clone size: .; J gene: TRBJ2-1; V gene: TRBV9; D gene: .
CDR3 DNA: TGTGCCAGCAGTTACTCCGGACTAGCGAGGTACAATGAGCAGTTCTTC; CDR3 protein: CASSYSGLARYNEQFF; clone size: .; J gene: TRBJ2-1; V gene: TRBV6-5; D gene: TRBD2
CDR3 DNA: TGTGCCAGCTCCCTAACAGGGGTCTCCTACAATGAGCAGTTCTTC; CDR3 protein: CASSLTGVSYNEQFF; clone size: .; J gene: TRBJ2-1; V gene: TRBV27; D gene: TRBD1
CDR3 DNA: TGTGCCAGCAGCGTCTCGGACGCTCCCACCACAACAGATACGCAGTATTTT; CDR3 protein: CASSVSDAPTTTDTQYF; clone size: .; J gene: TRBJ2-3; V gene: TRBV9; D gene: .
CDR3 DNA: TGTGCCAGCAGTCCCGGGACCACAGGGGGGTACGAGCAGTACTTC; CDR3 protein: CASSPGTTGGYEQYF; clone size: .; J gene: TRBJ2-7; V gene: TRBV27; D gene: TRBD1
CDR3 DNA: TGTGCCAGCAGTTTAGACGGTAGCATGGGGTACGGAAACACCATATATTTT; CDR3 protein: CASSLDGSMGYGNTIYF; clone size: .; J gene: TRBJ1-3; V gene: TRBV12-3/TRBV12-4; D gene: .
CDR3 DNA: TGTGCCAGCAGCTTAGGATTCTATGGCTACACCTTC; CDR3 protein: CASSLGFYGYTF; clone size: .; J gene: TRBJ1-2; V gene: TRBV7-9; D gene: .
CDR3 DNA: TGTGCCAGTAGTGTGCAGGGCTACGAGCAGTACTTC; CDR3 protein: CASSVQGYEQYF; clone size: few; J gene: TRBJ2-7; V gene: TRBV19; D gene: .
CDR3 DNA: TGTGCCAGTAGTATAGGGGGAGCGGAGCAGTTCTTC; CDR3 protein: CASSIGGAEQFF; clone size: .; J gene: TRBJ2-1; V gene: TRBV19; D gene: .
CDR3 DNA: TGTGCCAGCGAACTCGTGGGCGGGAGTGGCACCGGGGAGCTGTTTTTT; CDR3 protein: CASELVGGSGTGELFF; clone size: few; J gene: TRBJ2-2; V gene: TRBV7-9; D gene: TRBD2
CDR3 DNA: TGCGCCAGCAGCCAAGGAATGAACAGCATGAACACTGAAGCTTTCTTT; CDR3 protein: CASSQGMNSMNTEAFF; clone size: few; J gene: TRBJ1-1; V gene: TRBV4-3; D gene: .
CDR3 DNA: TGCAGTGCCCCGGGACTAGGTGTAGGTGAGCAGTTCTTC; CDR3 protein: CSAPGLGVGEQFF; clone size: .; J gene: TRBJ2-1; V gene: TRBV20-1; D gene: TRBD2
CDR3 DNA: TGTGCCATCAGTGAGGGAATTGGACGCCTAACCTTTGGTGGCTACACCTTC; CDR3 protein: CAISEGIGRLTFGGYTF; clone size: .; J gene: TRBJ1-2; V gene: TRBV10-3; D gene: .
CDR3 DNA: TGTGCCAGCAGCCCTCCGGTGGATGGCTACACCTTC; CDR3 protein: CASSPPVDGYTF; clone size: .; J gene: TRBJ1-2; V gene: TRBV14; D gene: .
CDR3 DNA: TGTGCCAGCAGCTTGAGCACCTTTCCAGATACGCAGTATTTT; CDR3 protein: CASSLSTFPDTQYF; clone size: .; J gene: TRBJ2-3; V gene: TRBV7-2; D gene: .
CDR3 DNA: TGTGCCAGCTCGCCGGGGGGGGGAGCCTACGAGCAGTACTTC; CDR3 protein: CASSPGGGAYEQYF; clone size: .; J gene: TRBJ2-7; V gene: TRBV19; D gene: TRBD2
CDR3 DNA: TGTGCCAGGGGACTTCCTTTGGAGAATCAGCCCCAGCATTTT; CDR3 protein: CARGLPLENQPQHF; clone size: .; J gene: TRBJ1-5; V gene: TRBV2; D gene: .
CDR3 DNA: TGTGCCAGCTCCCTTCGACTACAGCCCGTCTATGGCTACACCTTC; CDR3 protein: CASSLRLQPVYGYTF; clone size: .; J gene: TRBJ1-2; V gene: TRBV18; D gene: .
CDR3 DNA: TGTGCCAGCAGTCTCGGACAGACCAATCAGCCCCAGCATTTT; CDR3 protein: CASSLGQTNQPQHF; clone size: .; J gene: TRBJ1-5; V gene: TRBV12-3/TRBV12-4; D gene: .
CDR3 DNA: TGCAGTGCTAGAGGGCCCGAGGGCAATCAGCCCCAGCATTTT; CDR3 protein: CSARGPEGNQPQHF; clone size: .; J gene: TRBJ1-5; V gene: TRBV20-1; D gene: .
CDR3 DNA: TGTGCCAGCAGCTTAGTCGATGGTAGGGCAGTGTATGGCTACACCTTC; CDR3 protein: CASSLVDGRAVYGYTF; clone size: .; J gene: TRBJ1-2; V gene: TRBV7-9; D gene: .
CDR3 DNA: TGTGCCAGCCGGTGGGGGGGGGCGGACTATGGCTACACCTTC; CDR3 protein: CASRWGGADYGYTF; clone size: few; J gene: TRBJ1-2; V gene: TRBV27; D gene: .
CDR3 DNA: TGTGCCAGCAGCCCCGGGACAGGTCCTTATTGGAACTACGAGCAGTACTTC; CDR3 protein: CASSPGTGPYWNYEQYF; clone size: .; J gene: TRBJ2-7; V gene: TRBV11-2; D gene: TRBD1
CDR3 DNA: TGCGCCAGCAGCCAAGAGCGGGGGTTAGCCTACGAGCAGTACTTC; CDR3 protein: CASSQERGLAYEQYF; clone size: .; J gene: TRBJ2-7; V gene: TRBV4-1; D gene: TRBD2
CDR3 DNA: TGTGCCAGCAGCGCAGTATTTTCTGGGGAGCAGTACTTC; CDR3 protein: CASSAVFSGEQYF; clone size: .; J gene: TRBJ2-7; V gene: TRBV7-2; D gene: .
CDR3 DNA: TGTGCCTGGAGTGTCGGTATTCGTATGTCCTACGAGCAGTACTTC; CDR3 protein: CAWSVGIRMSYEQYF; clone size: .; J gene: TRBJ2-7; V gene: TRBV30; D gene: .
CDR3 DNA: TGTGCCAGTAGTATCCTAGCGGGAGCGTCTGAGCAGTTCTTC; CDR3 protein: CASSILAGASEQFF; clone size: once; J gene: TRBJ2-1; V gene: TRBV19; D gene: TRBD2
CDR3 DNA: TGCGCCAGCAGCCAAGAACTTTACGGGTTTAGCTCCTATAATTCACCCCTCCACTTT; CDR3 protein: CASSQELYGFSSYNSPLHF; clone size: .; J gene: TRBJ1-6; V gene: TRBV4-1; D gene: .
CDR3 DNA: TGTGCCAGCAGTCGCCGGGACCGAGGTCTATATAATTCACCCCTCCACTTT; CDR3 protein: CASSRRDRGLYNSPLHF; clone size: .; J gene: TRBJ1-6; V gene: TRBV28; D gene: .
CDR3 DNA: TGCAGTGCTATGACTAGCGGATATTCCTACGAGCAGTACTTC; CDR3 protein: CSAMTSGYSYEQYF; clone size: .; J gene: TRBJ2-7; V gene: TRBV20-1; D gene: TRBD2
CDR3 DNA: TGTGCCAGCAGCTCGTCCTCTCAGGGGTCCGGGGAGCTGTTTTTT; CDR3 protein: CASSSSSQGSGELFF; clone size: .; J gene: TRBJ2-2; V gene: TRBV7-9; D gene: .
CDR3 DNA: TGTGCCAGCAGTACGACAGGGGGCGAGGATACGCAGTATTTT; CDR3 protein: CASSTTGGEDTQYF; clone size: .; J gene: TRBJ2-3; V gene: TRBV12-3/TRBV12-4; D gene: TRBD1
CDR3 DNA: TGTGCCTTGATCAGGACAGGGAACACCATATATTTT; CDR3 protein: CALIRTGNTIYF; clone size: .; J gene: TRBJ1-3; V gene: TRBV30; D gene: TRBD1
CDR3 DNA: TGTGCCAGCAGCACCCGACAGGGTAGGGAAGATACGCAGTATTTT; CDR3 protein: CASSTRQGREDTQYF; clone size: .; J gene: TRBJ2-3; V gene: TRBV11-3; D gene: TRBD1